This TCR beta chain was profiled in a study of T cell clonotyping in hematopoietic cell transplantation. This clone was counted between two and nine times. Repertoires were generated with immunoSEQ multiplex PCR, while TCRdb's copy carries only in-frame clones and drops some. The sample carries some 9,300 clones, about 51% recorded once. V was clipped by 7 bases and J by 9 bases, with 13 bases between them. Per the germline V gene, CDR1 is MDHEN and CDR2 is SYDVKM. The CDR3 is 12 residues long. The chain is built from TRBV28 and TRBJ1-5; D unclear. The specimen comprised peripheral blood mononuclear cells, sampled 100 days after allogeneic stem cell transplant. This TCR came from a female patient aged 45-60 years who had an allogeneic stem cell transplant from an unrelated donor, so the T cells may come from the graft donor. Some clones in this sample may be carry-over from other donors' samples. This CDR3 reads CASTLPRGPQHF. The CDR3 nucleotides read TGTGCCAGCACACTACCGAGAGGGCCCCAGCATTTT.